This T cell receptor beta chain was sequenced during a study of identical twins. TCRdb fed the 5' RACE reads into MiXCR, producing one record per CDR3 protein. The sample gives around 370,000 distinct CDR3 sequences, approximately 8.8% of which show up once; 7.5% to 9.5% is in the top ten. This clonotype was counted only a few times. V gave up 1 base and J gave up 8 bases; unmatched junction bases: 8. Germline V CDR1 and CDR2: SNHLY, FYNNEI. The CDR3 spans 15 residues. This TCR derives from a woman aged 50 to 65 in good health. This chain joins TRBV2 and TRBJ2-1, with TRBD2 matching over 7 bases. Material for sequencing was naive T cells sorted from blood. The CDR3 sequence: CASSEVTSIPHEQFF. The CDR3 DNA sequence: TGTGCCAGCAGTGAAGTGACTAGCATTCCCCATGAGCAGTTCTTC.